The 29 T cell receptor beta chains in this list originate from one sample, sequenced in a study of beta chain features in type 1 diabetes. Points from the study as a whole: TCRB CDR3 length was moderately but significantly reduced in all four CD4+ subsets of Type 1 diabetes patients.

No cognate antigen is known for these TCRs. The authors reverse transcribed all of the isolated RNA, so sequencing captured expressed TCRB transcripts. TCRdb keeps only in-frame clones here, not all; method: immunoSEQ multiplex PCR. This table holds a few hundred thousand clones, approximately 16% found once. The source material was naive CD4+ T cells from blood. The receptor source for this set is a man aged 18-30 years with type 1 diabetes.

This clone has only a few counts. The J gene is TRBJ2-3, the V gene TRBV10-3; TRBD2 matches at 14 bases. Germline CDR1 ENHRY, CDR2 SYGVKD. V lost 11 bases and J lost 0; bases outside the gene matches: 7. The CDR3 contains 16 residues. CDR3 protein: CASGLAGEGSTDTQYF. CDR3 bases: TGTGCCTCGGGACTAGCGGGAGAAGGAAGCACAGATACGCAGTATTTT.

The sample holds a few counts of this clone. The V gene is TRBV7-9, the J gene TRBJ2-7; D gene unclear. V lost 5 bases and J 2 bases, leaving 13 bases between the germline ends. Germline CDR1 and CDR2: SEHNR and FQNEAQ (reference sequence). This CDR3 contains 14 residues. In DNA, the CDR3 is TGTGCCAGCAGCCCTGGCAGTATACCCTACGAGCAGTACTTC. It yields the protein CASSPGSIPYEQYF.

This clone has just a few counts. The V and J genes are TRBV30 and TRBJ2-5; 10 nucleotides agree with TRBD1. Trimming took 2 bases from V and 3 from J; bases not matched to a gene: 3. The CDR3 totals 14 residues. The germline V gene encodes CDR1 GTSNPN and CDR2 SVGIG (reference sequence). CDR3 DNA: TGTGCCTGGAGTACGGGGACAGGGGAAGAGACCCAGTACTTC. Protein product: CAWSTGTGEETQYF.

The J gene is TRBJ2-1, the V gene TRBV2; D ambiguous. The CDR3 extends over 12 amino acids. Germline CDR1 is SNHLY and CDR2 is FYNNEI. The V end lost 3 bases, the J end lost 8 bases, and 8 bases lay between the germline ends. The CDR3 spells CASSDAADEQFF. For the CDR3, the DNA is TGTGCCAGCAGTGATGCGGCGGATGAGCAGTTCTTC.

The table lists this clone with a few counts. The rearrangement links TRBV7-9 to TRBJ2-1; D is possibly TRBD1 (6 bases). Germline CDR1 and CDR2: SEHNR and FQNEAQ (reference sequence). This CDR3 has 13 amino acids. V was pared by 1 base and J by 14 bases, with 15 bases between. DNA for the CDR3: TGTGCCAGCAGCTTAGGTTCAGGGGATTTTAAGTTCTTC. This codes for CASSLGSGDFKFF.

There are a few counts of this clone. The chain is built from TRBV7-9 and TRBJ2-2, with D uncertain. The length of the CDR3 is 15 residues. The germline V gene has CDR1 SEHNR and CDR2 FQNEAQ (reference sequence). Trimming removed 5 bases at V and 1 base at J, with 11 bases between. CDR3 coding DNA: TGTGCCAGCAGCCGCCCTCTAGGGAACACCGGGGAGCTGTTTTTT. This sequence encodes CASSRPLGNTGELFF.

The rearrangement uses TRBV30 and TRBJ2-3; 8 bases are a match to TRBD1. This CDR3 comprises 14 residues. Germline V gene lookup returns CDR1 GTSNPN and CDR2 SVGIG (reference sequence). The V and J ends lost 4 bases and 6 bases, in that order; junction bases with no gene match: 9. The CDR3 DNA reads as TGTGCCTGGAATTTCGGGCAGGGGGCCGATACGCAGTATTTT. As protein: CAWNFGQGADTQYF.

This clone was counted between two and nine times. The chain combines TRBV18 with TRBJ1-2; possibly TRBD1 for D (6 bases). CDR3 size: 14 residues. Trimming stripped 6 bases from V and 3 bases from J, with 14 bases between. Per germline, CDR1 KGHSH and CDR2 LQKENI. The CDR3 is CASSQGQAHYGYTF. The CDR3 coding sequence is TGTGCCAGCTCCCAGGGGCAGGCCCACTATGGCTACACCTTC.

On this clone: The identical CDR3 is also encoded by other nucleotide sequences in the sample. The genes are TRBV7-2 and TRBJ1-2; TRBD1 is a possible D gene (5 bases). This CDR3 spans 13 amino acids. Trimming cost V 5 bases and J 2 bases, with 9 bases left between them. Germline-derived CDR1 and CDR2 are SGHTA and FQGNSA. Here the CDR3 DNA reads TGTGCCAGCAGCCCCGACAGAAACTATGGCTACACCTTC. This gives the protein CASSPDRNYGYTF.

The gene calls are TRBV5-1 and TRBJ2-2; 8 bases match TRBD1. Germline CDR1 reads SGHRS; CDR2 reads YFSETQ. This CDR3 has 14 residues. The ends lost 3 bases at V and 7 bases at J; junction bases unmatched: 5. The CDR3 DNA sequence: TGCGCCAGCAGCTCCAGGGGGCAAATCGGGGAGCTGTTTTTT. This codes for CASSSRGQIGELFF.

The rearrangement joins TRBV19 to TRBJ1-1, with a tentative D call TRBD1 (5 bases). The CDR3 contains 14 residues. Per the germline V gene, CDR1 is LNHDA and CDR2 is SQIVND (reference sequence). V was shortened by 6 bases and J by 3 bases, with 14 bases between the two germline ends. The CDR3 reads CASSYLGGDTEAFF. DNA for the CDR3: TGTGCCAGTAGCTACCTAGGAGGGGACACTGAAGCTTTCTTT.

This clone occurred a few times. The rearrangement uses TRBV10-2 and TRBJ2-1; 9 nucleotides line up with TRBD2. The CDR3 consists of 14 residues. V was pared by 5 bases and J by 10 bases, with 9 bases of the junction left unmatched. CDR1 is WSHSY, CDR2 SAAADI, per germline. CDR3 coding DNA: TGCGCCAGCAGTCAAGTAGCGGGAGACGGGGAGCAGTTCTTC. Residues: CASSQVAGDGEQFF.

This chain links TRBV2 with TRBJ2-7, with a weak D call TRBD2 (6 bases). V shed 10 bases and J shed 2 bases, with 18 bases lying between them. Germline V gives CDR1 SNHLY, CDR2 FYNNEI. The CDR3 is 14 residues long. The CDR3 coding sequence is TGTGCCACCACCCAGGCATGGGGGGCCTACGAGCAGTACTTC. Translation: CATTQAWGAYEQYF. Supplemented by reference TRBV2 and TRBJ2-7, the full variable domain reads EPEVTQTPSHQVTQMGQEVILRCVPISNHLYFYWYRQILGQKVEFLVSFYNNEISEKSEIFDDQFSVERPDGSNFTLKIRSTKLEDSAMYFCATTQAWGAYEQYFGPGTRLTVT.

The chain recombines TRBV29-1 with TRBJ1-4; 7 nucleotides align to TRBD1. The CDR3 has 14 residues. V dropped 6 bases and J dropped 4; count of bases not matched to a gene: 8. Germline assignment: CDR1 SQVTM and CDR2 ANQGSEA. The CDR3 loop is CSVGVGTVNEKLFF. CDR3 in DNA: TGCAGCGTCGGCGTCGGGACAGTTAATGAAAAACTGTTTTTT.

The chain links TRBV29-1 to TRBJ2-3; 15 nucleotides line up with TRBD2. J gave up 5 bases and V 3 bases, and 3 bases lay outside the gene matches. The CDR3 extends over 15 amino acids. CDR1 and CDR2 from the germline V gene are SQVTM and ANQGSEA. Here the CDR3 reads CSVEGLAGGRDTQYF. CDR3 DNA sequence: TGCAGCGTTGAGGGACTAGCGGGAGGAAGAGATACGCAGTATTTT.

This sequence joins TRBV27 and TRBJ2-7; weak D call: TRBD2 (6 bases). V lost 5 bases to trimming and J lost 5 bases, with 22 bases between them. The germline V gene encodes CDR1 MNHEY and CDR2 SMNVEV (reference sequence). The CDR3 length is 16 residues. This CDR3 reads CASSPRPNRETHEQYF. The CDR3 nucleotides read TGTGCCAGCAGTCCTCGCCCCAACCGGGAGACGCACGAGCAGTACTTC.

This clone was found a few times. The CDR3 spells CASSSTGYEQYF. The CDR3 bases are TGTGCCAGCAGCTCGACGGGATACGAGCAGTACTTC. The chain is built from TRBV9 and TRBJ2-7, with D tentatively TRBD2 (5 bases). From germline, CDR1 is SGDLS and CDR2 YYNGEE. The CDR3 totals 12 residues. Deletions cut 4 bases from V and 4 bases from J, with 9 bases between.

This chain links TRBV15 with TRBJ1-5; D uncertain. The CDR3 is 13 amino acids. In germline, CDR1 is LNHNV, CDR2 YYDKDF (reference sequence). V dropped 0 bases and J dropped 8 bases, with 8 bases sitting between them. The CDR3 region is CATSRDPSEPQHF. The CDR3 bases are TGTGCCACCAGCAGAGATCCCTCGGAGCCCCAGCATTTT.

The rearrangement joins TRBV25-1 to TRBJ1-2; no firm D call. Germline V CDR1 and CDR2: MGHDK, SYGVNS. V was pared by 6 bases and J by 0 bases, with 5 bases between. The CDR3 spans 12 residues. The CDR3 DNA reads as TGTGCCAGCAGGGCGGCTAACTATGGCTACACCTTC. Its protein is CASRAANYGYTF.

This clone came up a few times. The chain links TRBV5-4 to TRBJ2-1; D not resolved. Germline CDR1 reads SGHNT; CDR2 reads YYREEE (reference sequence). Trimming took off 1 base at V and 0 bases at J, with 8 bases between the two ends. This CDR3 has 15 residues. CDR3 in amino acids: CASSLRVSSYNEQFF. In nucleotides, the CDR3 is TGTGCCAGCAGCTTGCGGGTGAGCTCCTACAATGAGCAGTTCTTC.

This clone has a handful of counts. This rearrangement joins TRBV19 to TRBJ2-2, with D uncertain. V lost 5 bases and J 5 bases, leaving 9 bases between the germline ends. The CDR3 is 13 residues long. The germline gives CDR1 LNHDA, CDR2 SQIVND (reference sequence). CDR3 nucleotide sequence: TGTGCCAGTAGTCCCCGAGCAACCGGGGAGCTGTTTTTT. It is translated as CASSPRATGELFF. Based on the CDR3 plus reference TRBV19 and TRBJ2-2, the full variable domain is DGGITQSPKYLFRKEGQNVTLSCEQNLNHDAMYWYRQDPGQGLRLIYYSQIVNDFQKGDIAEGYSVSREKKESFPLTVTSAQKNPTAFYLCASSPRATGELFFGEGSRLTVL.

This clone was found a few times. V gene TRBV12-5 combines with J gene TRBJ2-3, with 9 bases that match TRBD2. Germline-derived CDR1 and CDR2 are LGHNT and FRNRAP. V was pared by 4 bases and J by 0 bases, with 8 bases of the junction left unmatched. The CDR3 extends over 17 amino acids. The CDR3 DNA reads TGTGCTAGTGGTTACAGCGGGAGGCCCGAAAGCACAGATACGCAGTATTTT. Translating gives CASGYSGRPESTDTQYF.

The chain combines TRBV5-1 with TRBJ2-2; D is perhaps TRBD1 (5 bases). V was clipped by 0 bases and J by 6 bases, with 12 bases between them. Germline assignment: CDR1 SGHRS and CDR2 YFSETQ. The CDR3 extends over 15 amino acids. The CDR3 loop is CASSLGSRVAGELFF. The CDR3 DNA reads TGCGCCAGCAGCTTGGGTTCCAGGGTTGCCGGGGAGCTGTTTTTT.

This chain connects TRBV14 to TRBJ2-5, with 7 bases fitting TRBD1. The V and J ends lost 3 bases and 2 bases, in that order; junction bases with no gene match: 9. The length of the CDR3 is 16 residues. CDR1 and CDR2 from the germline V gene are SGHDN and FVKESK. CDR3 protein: CASSQRGQRRQETQYF. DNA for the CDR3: TGTGCCAGCAGCCAGAGGGGACAGCGACGGCAAGAGACCCAGTACTTC.

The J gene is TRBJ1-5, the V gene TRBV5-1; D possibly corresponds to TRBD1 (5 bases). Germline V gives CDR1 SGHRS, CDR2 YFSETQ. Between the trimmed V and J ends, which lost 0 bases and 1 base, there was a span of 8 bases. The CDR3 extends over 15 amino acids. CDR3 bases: TGCGCCAGCAGCTTGGAAGGGGCCAGCAATCAGCCCCAGCATTTT. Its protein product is CASSLEGASNQPQHF.

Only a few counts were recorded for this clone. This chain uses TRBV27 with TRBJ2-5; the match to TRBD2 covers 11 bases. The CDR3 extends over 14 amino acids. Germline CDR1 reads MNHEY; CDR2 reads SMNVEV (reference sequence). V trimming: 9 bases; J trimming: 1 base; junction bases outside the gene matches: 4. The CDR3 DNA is TGTGCCAGTTCACTAGCGGGGGTCCAAGAGACCCAGTACTTC. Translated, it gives CASSLAGVQETQYF.

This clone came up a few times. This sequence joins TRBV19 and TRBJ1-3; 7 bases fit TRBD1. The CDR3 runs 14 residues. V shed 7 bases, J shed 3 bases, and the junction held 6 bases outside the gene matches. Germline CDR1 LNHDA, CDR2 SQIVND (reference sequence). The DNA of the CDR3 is TGTGCCAGTAACGTCCGGGACAGTGGAAACACCATATATTTT. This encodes CASNVRDSGNTIYF.

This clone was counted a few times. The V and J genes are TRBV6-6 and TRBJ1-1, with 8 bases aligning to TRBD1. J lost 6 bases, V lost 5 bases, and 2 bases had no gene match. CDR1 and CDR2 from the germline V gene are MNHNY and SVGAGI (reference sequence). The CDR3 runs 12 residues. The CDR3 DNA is TGTGCCAGCAGTGGACAGGGATCTGAAGCTTTCTTT. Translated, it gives CASSGQGSEAFF.

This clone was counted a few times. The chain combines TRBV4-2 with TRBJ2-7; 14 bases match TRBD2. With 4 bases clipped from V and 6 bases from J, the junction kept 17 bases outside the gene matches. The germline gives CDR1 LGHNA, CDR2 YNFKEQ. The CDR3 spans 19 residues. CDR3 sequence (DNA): TGTGCCAGCAGCCGAGCAGCCGGGACTAGCGGGAGAGGGGGCTCCGAGCAGTACTTC. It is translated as CASSRAAGTSGRGGSEQYF.